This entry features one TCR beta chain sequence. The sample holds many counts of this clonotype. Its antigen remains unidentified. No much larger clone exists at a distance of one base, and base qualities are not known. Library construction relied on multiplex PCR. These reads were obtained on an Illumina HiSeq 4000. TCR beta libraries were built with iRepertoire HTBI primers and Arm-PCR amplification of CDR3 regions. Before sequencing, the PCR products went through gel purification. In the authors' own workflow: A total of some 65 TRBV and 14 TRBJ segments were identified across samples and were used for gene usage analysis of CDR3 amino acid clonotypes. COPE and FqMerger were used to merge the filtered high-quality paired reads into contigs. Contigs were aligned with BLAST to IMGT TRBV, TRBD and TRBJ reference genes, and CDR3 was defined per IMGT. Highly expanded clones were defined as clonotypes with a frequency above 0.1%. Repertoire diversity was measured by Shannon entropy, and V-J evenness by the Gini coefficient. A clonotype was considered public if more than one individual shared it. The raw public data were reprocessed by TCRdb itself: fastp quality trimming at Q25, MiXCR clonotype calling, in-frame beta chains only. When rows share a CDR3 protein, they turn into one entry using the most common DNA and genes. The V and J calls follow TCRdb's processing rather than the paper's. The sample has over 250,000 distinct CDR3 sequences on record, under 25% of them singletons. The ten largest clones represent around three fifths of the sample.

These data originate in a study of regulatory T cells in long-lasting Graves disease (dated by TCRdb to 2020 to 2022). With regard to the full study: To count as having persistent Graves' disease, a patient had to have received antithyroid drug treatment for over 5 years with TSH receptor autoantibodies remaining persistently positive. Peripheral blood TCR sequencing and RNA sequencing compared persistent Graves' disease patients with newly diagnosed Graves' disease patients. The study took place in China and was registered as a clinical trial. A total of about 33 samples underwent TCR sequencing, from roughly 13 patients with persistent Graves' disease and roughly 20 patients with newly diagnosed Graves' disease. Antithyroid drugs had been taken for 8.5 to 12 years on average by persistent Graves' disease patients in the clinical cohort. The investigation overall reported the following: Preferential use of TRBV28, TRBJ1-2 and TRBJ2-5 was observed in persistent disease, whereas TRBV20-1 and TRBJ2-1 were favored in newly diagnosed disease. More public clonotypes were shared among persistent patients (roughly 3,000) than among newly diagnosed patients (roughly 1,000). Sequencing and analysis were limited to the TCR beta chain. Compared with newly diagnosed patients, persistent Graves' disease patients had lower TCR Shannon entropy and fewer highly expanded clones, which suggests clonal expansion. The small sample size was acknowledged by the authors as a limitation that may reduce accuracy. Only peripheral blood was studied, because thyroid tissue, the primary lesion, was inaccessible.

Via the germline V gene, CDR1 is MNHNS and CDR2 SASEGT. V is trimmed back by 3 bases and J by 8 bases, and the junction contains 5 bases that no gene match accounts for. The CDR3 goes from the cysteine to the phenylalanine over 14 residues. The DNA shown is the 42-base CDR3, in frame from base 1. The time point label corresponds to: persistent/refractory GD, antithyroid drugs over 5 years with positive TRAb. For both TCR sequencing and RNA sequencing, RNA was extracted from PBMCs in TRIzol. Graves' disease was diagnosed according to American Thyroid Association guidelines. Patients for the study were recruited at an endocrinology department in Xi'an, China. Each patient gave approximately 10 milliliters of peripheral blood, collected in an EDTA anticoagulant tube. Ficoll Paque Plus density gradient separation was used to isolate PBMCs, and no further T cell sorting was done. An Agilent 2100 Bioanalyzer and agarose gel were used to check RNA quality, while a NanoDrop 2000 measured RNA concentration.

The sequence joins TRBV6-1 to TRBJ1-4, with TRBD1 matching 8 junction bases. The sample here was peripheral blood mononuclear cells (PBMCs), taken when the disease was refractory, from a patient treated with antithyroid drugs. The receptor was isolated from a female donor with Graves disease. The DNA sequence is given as TGTGCCAGCAGTGAGGACAGGGAGGCGGAAAAACTGTTTTTT. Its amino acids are CASSEDREAEKLFF.